Presented here are 16 T cell receptor beta chains from one specimen sequenced in a study of blood T cell repertoires in COVID-19. Clones were read by immunoSEQ multiplex PCR, and TCRdb kept only the in-frame ones, dropping some. The table records 150,000 or so clones, roughly 86% of them present only once. Sequencing was done on a sample of peripheral blood. These receptor sequences come from a man in his forties who had recovered from COVID-19.

The chain links TRBV18 to TRBJ1-2, with D unresolved. V gave up 0 bases and J gave up 4 bases, with 15 bases separating them. Germline V gene lookup returns CDR1 KGHSH and CDR2 LQKENI. The CDR3 contains 16 residues. The CDR3: CASSPPEVARPYGYTF. Written as DNA, the CDR3 is TGTGCCAGCTCACCACCCGAAGTAGCCCGGCCCTATGGCTACACCTTC.

V is TRBV6-5 and J is TRBJ2-1; 12 positions match TRBD2. The V and J ends lost 5 bases and 5 bases, in that order; junction bases with no gene match: 1. The germline gives CDR1 MNHEY, CDR2 SVGAGI. The CDR3 extends over 14 amino acids. The CDR3 DNA reads as TGTGCCAGCAGTCCTAGCGGGGGGGACAATGAGCAGTTCTTC. Translated: CASSPSGGDNEQFF.

V and J are TRBV28 and TRBJ1-3; 8 bases are shared with TRBD1. From germline, CDR1 is MDHEN and CDR2 SYDVKM. CDR3 length: 13 amino acids. Germline trimming cut 6 bases from V and 8 bases from J; bases unmatched to any gene: 6. The CDR3 region has the DNA TGTGCCAGCAGACAGGGGGTCCGGCACACCATATATTTT. This encodes CASRQGVRHTIYF.

The rearrangement joins TRBV20-1 to TRBJ2-1, with D possibly matching TRBD1 (5 bases). The CDR3 is 11 amino acids. V shed 7 bases and J shed 7 bases, with 11 bases lying between them. CDR1 and CDR2 (germline): DFQATT, SNEGSKA (reference sequence). The CDR3: CSVLGANEQFF. CDR3 nucleotide sequence: TGCAGTGTTCTTGGGGCTAATGAGCAGTTCTTC.

This clone appeared a few times. The chain employs TRBV14 and TRBJ1-1; D is unresolved. V lost 2 bases and J 1 base, leaving 5 bases between the germline ends. Per germline, CDR1 SGHDN and CDR2 FVKESK. The CDR3 extends over 13 amino acids. Here the CDR3 reads CASSQSWNTEAFF. The DNA for the CDR3 is TGTGCCAGCAGCCAATCATGGAACACTGAAGCTTTCTTT.

This rearrangement joins TRBV4-3 to TRBJ2-1, with TRBD2 identical over 12 bases. Per germline, CDR1 LGHNA and CDR2 YSLEER. Trimming removed 1 base from V and 8 bases from J; junction bases left unmatched: 6. The CDR3 consists of 16 residues. The CDR3 nucleotides are TGCGCCAGCAGCCAAGTCCCTAGCGGGGGGGCCGATGAGCAGTTCTTC. Its translation is CASSQVPSGGADEQFF.

The gene calls are TRBV9 and TRBJ2-3; tentatively, D is TRBD2 (6 bases). The V and J ends lost 4 bases and 1 base respectively, with 13 bases between them. This CDR3 has 15 amino acids. Germline values: CDR1 SGDLS, CDR2 YYNGEE. CDR3 in amino acids: CASSPRWGGTDTQYF. The CDR3 DNA follows: TGTGCCAGCAGCCCTCGGTGGGGGGGCACAGATACGCAGTATTTT.

This chain connects TRBV12-3 or TRBV12-4 to TRBJ1-2; TRBD1 is a possible D gene (5 bases). V lost 6 bases, J lost 4 bases, and 9 bases lay in between. The CDR3 length is 12 residues. The CDR3 spells CASSLTGYGYTF. The CDR3 nucleotides read TGTGCCAGCAGCTTAACAGGCTATGGCTACACCTTC.

The genes are TRBV6-5 and TRBJ1-5; no firm D call. Germline values: CDR1 MNHEY, CDR2 SVGAGI. V dropped 3 bases and J dropped 1 base, with 7 bases sitting between them. This CDR3 is 14 amino acids long. This CDR3 reads CASSYGRSNQPQHF. The CDR3 DNA sequence: TGTGCCAGCAGTTATGGCAGGAGCAATCAGCCCCAGCATTTT.

The chain is built from TRBV5-4 and TRBJ2-3, with unresolved D. The germline V gene has CDR1 SGHNT and CDR2 YYREEE (reference sequence). Trimming took off 6 bases at V and 0 bases at J, with 14 bases between the two ends. CDR3 length: 15 residues. CDR3 nucleotides: TGTGCCAGCACCCAGCCAGGCGCTAGCACAGATACGCAGTATTTT. Protein sequence: CASTQPGASTDTQYF. Using reference TRBV5-4 and TRBJ2-3 for the parts outside the CDR3, the full variable domain is ETGVTQSPTHLIKTRGQQVTLRCSSQSGHNTVSWYQQALGQGPQFIFQYYREEENGRGNFPPRFSGLQFPNYSSELNVNALELDDSALYLCASTQPGASTDTQYFGPGTRLTVL.

CDR3 in DNA: TGTGCCAGCAGCTTCTCCGGGACTAGTACCTACGAGCAGTACTTC. This sequence encodes CASSFSGTSTYEQYF. The J gene is TRBJ2-7, the V gene TRBV5-4, with 8 bases lining up with TRBD2. V was clipped by 2 bases and J by 2 bases; unmatched bases: 6. Germline V CDR1 and CDR2: SGHNT, YYREEE (reference sequence). This CDR3 has 15 amino acids.

The chain recombines TRBV18 with TRBJ2-2; tentatively, D is TRBD2 (6 bases). V was shortened by 1 base and J by 4 bases, with 13 bases between the two germline ends. The CDR3 loop spans 16 amino acids. Germline V gene lookup returns CDR1 KGHSH and CDR2 LQKENI. CDR3 region: CASSPQEGVVTGELFF. CDR3 DNA: TGTGCCAGCTCACCACAGGAGGGAGTGGTCACCGGGGAGCTGTTTTTT. The entire variable domain, with the rest obtained from reference TRBV18 and TRBJ2-2, is as follows: NAGVMQNPRHLVRRRGQEARLRCSPMKGHSHVYWYRQLPEEGLKFMVYLQKENIIDESGMPKERFSAEFPKEGPSILRIQQVVRGDSAAYFCASSPQEGVVTGELFFGEGSRLTVL.

This chain links TRBV7-9 with TRBJ2-1; D possibly corresponds to TRBD1 (5 bases). The CDR3 length is 16 residues. Trimming removed 1 base from V and 5 bases from J, with 15 bases in between. CDR1 is SEHNR and CDR2 is FQNEAQ in the germline V gene (reference sequence). In DNA form, the CDR3 reads TGTGCCAGCAGCTTAGGGGCAACTCCAGGGCACAATGAGCAGTTCTTC. Translation gives CASSLGATPGHNEQFF.

Comments on this clone: The sample carries other DNA sequences with the same CDR3. The chain has TRBV6-1 and TRBJ2-7, with a possible D match to TRBD2 (5 bases). Germline values: CDR1 MNHNS, CDR2 SASEGT. With 3 bases removed from V and 1 base from J, the gap between germline ends came to 7 bases. This CDR3 region has 13 residues. CDR3 in DNA: TGTGCCAGCAGTGAGTCGGGGTCCTACGAGCAGTACTTC. Amino acids: CASSESGSYEQYF.

The chain employs TRBV30 and TRBJ2-7; TRBD2 is a possible D gene (6 bases). The CDR3 extends over 15 amino acids. Germline assignment: CDR1 GTSNPN and CDR2 SVGIG (reference sequence). The V end was cut by 3 bases, the J end by 3 bases, with 18 bases between. This CDR3 is CAWSLPGLKGYEQYF. The DNA for the CDR3 is TGTGCCTGGAGCCTCCCGGGACTCAAAGGCTACGAGCAGTACTTC.

V gene TRBV4-1 combines with J gene TRBJ2-5, with 8 bases aligning to TRBD2. From germline, CDR1 is MGHRA and CDR2 YSYEKL. CDR3 length equals 15 residues. Trimming at V came to 4 bases and at J to 5 bases, leaving 9 bases not matched to a gene. DNA of the CDR3: TGCGCCAGCAGCCCCTTAGCGGGGCAGGATGAGACCCAGTACTTC. Translating gives CASSPLAGQDETQYF.